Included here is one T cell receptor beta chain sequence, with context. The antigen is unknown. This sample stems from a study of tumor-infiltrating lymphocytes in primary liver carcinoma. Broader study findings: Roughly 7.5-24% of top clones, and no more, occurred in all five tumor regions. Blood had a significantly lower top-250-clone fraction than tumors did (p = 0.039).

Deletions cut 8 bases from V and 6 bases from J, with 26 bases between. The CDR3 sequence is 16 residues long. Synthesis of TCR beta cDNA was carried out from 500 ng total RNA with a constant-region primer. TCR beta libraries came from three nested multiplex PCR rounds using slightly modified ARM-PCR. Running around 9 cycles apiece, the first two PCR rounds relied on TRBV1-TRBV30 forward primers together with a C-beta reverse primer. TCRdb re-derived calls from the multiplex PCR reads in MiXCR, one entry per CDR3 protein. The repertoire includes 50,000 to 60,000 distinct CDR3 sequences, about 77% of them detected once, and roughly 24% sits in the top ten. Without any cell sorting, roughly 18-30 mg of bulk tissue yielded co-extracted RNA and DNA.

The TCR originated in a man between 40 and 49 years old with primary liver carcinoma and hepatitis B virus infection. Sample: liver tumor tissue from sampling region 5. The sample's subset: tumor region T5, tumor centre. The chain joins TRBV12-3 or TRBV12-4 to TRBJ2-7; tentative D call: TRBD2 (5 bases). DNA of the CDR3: TGTGCCAGCTGTTCCAGGACTGGAAGACTATATGGCGAGCAGTACTTC. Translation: CASCSRTGRLYGEQYF.